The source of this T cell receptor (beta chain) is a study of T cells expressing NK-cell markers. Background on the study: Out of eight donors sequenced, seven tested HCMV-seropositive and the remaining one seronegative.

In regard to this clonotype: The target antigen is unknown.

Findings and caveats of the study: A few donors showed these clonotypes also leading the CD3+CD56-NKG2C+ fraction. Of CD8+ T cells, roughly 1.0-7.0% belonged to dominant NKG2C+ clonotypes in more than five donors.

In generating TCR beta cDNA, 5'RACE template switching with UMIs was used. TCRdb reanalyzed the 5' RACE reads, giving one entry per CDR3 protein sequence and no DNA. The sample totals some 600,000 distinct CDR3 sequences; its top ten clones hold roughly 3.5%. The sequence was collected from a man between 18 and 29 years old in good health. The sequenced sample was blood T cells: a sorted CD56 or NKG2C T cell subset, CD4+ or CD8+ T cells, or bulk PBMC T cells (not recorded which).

This CDR3 reads CASSDVGREQYF. The gene calls are TRBV6-1 and TRBJ2-7; TCRdb gives TRBD2 as the D gene, but with no DNA this cannot be confirmed. From germline, CDR1 is MNHNS and CDR2 SASEGT. The CDR3 length is 12 residues.